The 7 T cell receptor beta chains below all came from one sample that was sequenced in a study of OX40 agonist ivuxolimab in advanced cancers. Assay used: immunoSEQ multiplex PCR; TCRdb lists only in-frame clones, some missing. The profile covers about 68,000 clones, with roughly 83% appearing a single time and around 7% taken by the ten largest. The sample consisted of CD4+ or CD8+ T cells sorted from blood, taken in a trial of the OX40 agonist ivuxolimab. The receptors come from an adult with an advanced solid tumor such as melanoma, head and neck, liver or kidney cancer.

This rearrangement joins TRBV5-8 to TRBJ2-7; unclear D gene. Germline values: CDR1 SGHTS, CDR2 YDEGEE. This CDR3 spans 14 amino acids. The V gene lost 2 bases and the J gene lost 4 bases, with 13 bases spanning the gap. CDR3 region: CASSLSYYSYEQYF. The CDR3 DNA reads as TGTGCCAGCAGCTTAAGTTATTACTCGTACGAGCAGTACTTC.

The J gene is TRBJ1-4, the V gene TRBV2, with 8 bases fitting TRBD1. The germline gives CDR1 SNHLY, CDR2 FYNNEI. Trimming cost V 11 bases and J 8 bases; bases outside gene matches: 13. The CDR3 consists of 14 residues. The CDR3 bases are TGTGCCGGGAGGCAGGGGGCGGTTTTGGAAAAACTGTTTTTT. Amino acid sequence: CAGRQGAVLEKLFF.

The chain recombines TRBV7-6 with TRBJ2-1; 10 nucleotides match TRBD2. This CDR3 region has 16 residues. Looked up from germline, CDR1 is SGHVS and CDR2 is FNYEAQ. V lost 2 bases to trimming and J lost 8 bases; unmatched junction nucleotides: 9. This chain's CDR3 is CASSLRASGGVHEQFF. The CDR3 DNA reads TGTGCCAGCAGCTTACGGGCTAGCGGGGGAGTTCATGAGCAGTTCTTC.

This chain uses TRBV19 with TRBJ1-3; the D is unclear. From germline, CDR1 is LNHDA and CDR2 SQIVND (reference sequence). There are 14 residues in the CDR3. V was shortened by 7 bases and J by 0 bases, with 10 bases between the two germline ends. CDR3 DNA: TGTGCCAGTACGAACTGGGGCTCTGGAAACACCATATATTTT. Its protein product is CASTNWGSGNTIYF.

The chain recombines TRBV5-6 with TRBJ1-6, with D tentatively TRBD1 (6 bases). With 6 bases removed from V and 14 bases from J, the gap between germline ends came to 24 bases. The CDR3 loop spans 15 amino acids. Germline-derived CDR1 and CDR2 are SGHDT and YYEEEE. DNA for the CDR3: TGTGCCAGCACCATTACGTACGGGGGGCGCGGAGCCCTCCACTTT. This sequence encodes CASTITYGGRGALHF.

Remarks on this clone: One end of the junction varies from germline; a read error may be responsible. This chain connects TRBV6-1 to TRBJ2-3; 7 bases are a match to TRBD2. Germline assignment: CDR1 MNHNS and CDR2 SASEGT. CDR3 size: 15 residues. Here the CDR3 DNA reads TGTGCCAGCAGTCAAGCGGGGCTGGGCCCAGATACGCAGTATTTT. Its translation is CASSQAGLGPDTQYF.

The rearrangement joins TRBV19 to TRBJ2-7; D unresolved. The ends were cut back, 1 base at V and 3 bases at J, with 10 bases in the middle. This CDR3 is built from 14 residues. Germline V CDR1 and CDR2: LNHDA, SQIVND (reference sequence). This CDR3 is CASSIVWLSYEQYF. The CDR3, as DNA: TGTGCCAGTAGTATAGTTTGGCTTAGCTACGAGCAGTACTTC.